These T cell receptor beta chains were read from a single sample in a study of blood T cells in healthy people across ages. TCRdb independently ran MiXCR on the 5' RACE reads; one entry per CDR3 protein. This sample has roughly 1.4 million distinct CDR3 sequences, with 45% to 70% found just once. Sequencing input: blood. These receptors came from a man aged 18 to 35 in good health. CDR3s include the opening cysteine and the closing phenylalanine or tryptophan. Fields, in order: J gene, D gene, CDR3 length, V gene, clone size, CDR3 DNA, CDR3 protein. D genes are given only for firm matches. Clone size is stated in some rows and not others, as once, few, many or a class when expanded.

j_gene: TRBJ2-5; d_gene: -; len: 13; v_gene: TRBV6-5; abundance: few; CDR3nt: TGTGCCAGCAGTTACCGGGGGAGGGAGACCCAGTACTTC; CDR3aa: CASSYRGRETQYF
j_gene: TRBJ1-1; d_gene: -; len: 12; v_gene: TRBV29-1; abundance: -; CDR3nt: TGCAGCGTCGACCCCTTGAACACTGAAGCTTTCTTT; CDR3aa: CSVDPLNTEAFF
j_gene: TRBJ2-1; d_gene: TRBD2; len: 18; v_gene: TRBV4-1; abundance: -; CDR3nt: TGCGCCAGCAGCCAATCGGGGGGGCCGGGCGTAAACCATCAGGAGCAGTTCTTC; CDR3aa: CASSQSGGPGVNHQEQFF
j_gene: TRBJ2-5; d_gene: TRBD2; len: 17; v_gene: TRBV15; abundance: -; CDR3nt: TGTGCCACCAGCAGAGCGGCTAGCGGGAGGGCGAAGGAGACCCAGTACTTC; CDR3aa: CATSRAASGRAKETQYF
j_gene: TRBJ2-1; d_gene: -; len: 12; v_gene: TRBV9; abundance: -; CDR3nt: TGTGCCAGCAGCGTAGATGCTCATGAGCAGTTCTTC; CDR3aa: CASSVDAHEQFF
j_gene: TRBJ2-7; d_gene: -; len: 15; v_gene: TRBV10-3; abundance: once; CDR3nt: TGTGCCATCAGTGAGTGGCCCTCGGAAAACTACGAGCAGTACTTC; CDR3aa: CAISEWPSENYEQYF
j_gene: TRBJ2-2; d_gene: -; len: 12; v_gene: TRBV30; abundance: -; CDR3nt: TGTGCCTGCCGCCCCTCGACCGGGGAGCTGTTTTTT; CDR3aa: CACRPSTGELFF
j_gene: TRBJ2-7; d_gene: -; len: 12; v_gene: TRBV11-2; abundance: -; CDR3nt: TGTGCCAGCAGCGGAATTCCTGGCGAGCAGTACTTC; CDR3aa: CASSGIPGEQYF
j_gene: TRBJ2-3; d_gene: -; len: 15; v_gene: TRBV7-8; abundance: once; CDR3nt: TGTGCCAGCAGCTTAGGCGGGGCCCACACAGATACGCAGTATTTT; CDR3aa: CASSLGGAHTDTQYF
j_gene: TRBJ2-3; d_gene: -; len: 12; v_gene: TRBV7-2; abundance: few; CDR3nt: TGTGCCAGCAGCTGGGAGGTGGATACGCAGTATTTT; CDR3aa: CASSWEVDTQYF
j_gene: TRBJ2-5; d_gene: TRBD2; len: 17; v_gene: TRBV7-2; abundance: -; CDR3nt: TGTGCCAGCAGCTATGACGACCGACTAGCGGGGATGGAGACCCAGTACTTC; CDR3aa: CASSYDDRLAGMETQYF
j_gene: TRBJ1-2; d_gene: -; len: 12; v_gene: TRBV20-1; abundance: -; CDR3nt: TGCAGTGCCGCGATAGGATCCTATGGCTACACCTTC; CDR3aa: CSAAIGSYGYTF
j_gene: TRBJ2-4; d_gene: -; len: 9; v_gene: TRBV7-6; abundance: -; CDR3nt: TGTGCCAACAGTAATAACAGGTACTTC; CDR3aa: CANSNNRYF
j_gene: TRBJ2-1; d_gene: -; len: 15; v_gene: TRBV27; abundance: once; CDR3nt: TGTGCCAGCAGTTTAGTCCTGGTGGGCTACAATGAGCAGTTCTTC; CDR3aa: CASSLVLVGYNEQFF
j_gene: TRBJ2-1; d_gene: -; len: 15; v_gene: TRBV5-1; abundance: few; CDR3nt: TGCGCCAGCAGCTTGGTCACTAGCCACCACAATGAGCAGTTCTTC; CDR3aa: CASSLVTSHHNEQFF
j_gene: TRBJ2-3; d_gene: -; len: 16; v_gene: TRBV10-2; abundance: -; CDR3nt: TGCGCCAGCAGTAACACACCGGGACCTACCACAGATACGCAGTATTTT; CDR3aa: CASSNTPGPTTDTQYF
j_gene: TRBJ2-2; d_gene: TRBD1; len: 15; v_gene: TRBV11-1; abundance: -; CDR3nt: TGTGCCAGCAGCCCAAGGGACAGGGAAACCGGGGAGCTGTTTTTT; CDR3aa: CASSPRDRETGELFF